This entry concerns a single T cell receptor (beta chain). Those who donated were healthy HIV-negative adults, with no recent acute infections or vaccinations reported. Sequenced by immunoSEQ multiplex PCR; TCRdb stores in-frame clones only, minus some. The table has some 470,000 clones, about 82% seen once; the top ten hold 10% to 15%. This entry comes from a study of shared clonotypes between healthy human individuals. V shed 2 bases, J shed 12 bases, and the junction held 12 bases outside the gene matches. Germline assignment: CDR1 SGHTA and CDR2 FQGTGA. CDR3 length: 15 amino acids. The chain recombines TRBV7-3 with TRBJ2-1; 8 bases line up with TRBD1. The sequence was collected from a middle-aged woman in good health. Some clones in this sample may be carry-over from other donors' samples. Input material: PBMCs. The CDR3 loop is CASSLGGQGYKGQFF. CDR3 bases: TGTGCCAGCAGCTTAGGAGGACAGGGTTACAAAGGGCAGTTCTTC.